The sequence of this T cell receptor beta chain was determined in a study of human T cells and chemical hapten exposure. About the research overall: Patients, chiefly female, had alopecia areata, totalis or universalis. Study outcomes and limitations: TCRs at a frequency above 1 in 1000 stayed unchanged with DPC sensitization.

Noted time point: patch test 2, 6 weeks after DPC sensitization. Treatment meaning: therapeutic diphenylcyclopropenone sensitization with weekly scalp DPC. TCRdb processed the RACE reads anew with MiXCR; each CDR3 protein has one entry. The sample holds tens of thousands of distinct CDR3 sequences, under 13% seen once. About this clonotype: Its specificity is not known.

V lost 4 bases to trimming and J lost 2 bases; unmatched junction nucleotides: 7. CDR3 length: 16 residues. CDR1 MNHEY and CDR2 SVGEGT come from the germline V gene. The receptor was derived from a woman aged 45-60 years with alopecia areata. Some clones in this sample may be carry-over from other donors' samples. Sequenced here: whole blood, sampled in connection with sensitization to the hapten diphenylcyclopropenone (DPC). The chain recombines TRBV6-2 or TRBV6-3 with TRBJ2-1; 8 bases are shared with TRBD1. The CDR3, as DNA: TGTGCCAGCAGTTCACCCAGGGGGCTGCCCTACAATGAGCAGTTCTTC. This sequence encodes CASSSPRGLPYNEQFF.